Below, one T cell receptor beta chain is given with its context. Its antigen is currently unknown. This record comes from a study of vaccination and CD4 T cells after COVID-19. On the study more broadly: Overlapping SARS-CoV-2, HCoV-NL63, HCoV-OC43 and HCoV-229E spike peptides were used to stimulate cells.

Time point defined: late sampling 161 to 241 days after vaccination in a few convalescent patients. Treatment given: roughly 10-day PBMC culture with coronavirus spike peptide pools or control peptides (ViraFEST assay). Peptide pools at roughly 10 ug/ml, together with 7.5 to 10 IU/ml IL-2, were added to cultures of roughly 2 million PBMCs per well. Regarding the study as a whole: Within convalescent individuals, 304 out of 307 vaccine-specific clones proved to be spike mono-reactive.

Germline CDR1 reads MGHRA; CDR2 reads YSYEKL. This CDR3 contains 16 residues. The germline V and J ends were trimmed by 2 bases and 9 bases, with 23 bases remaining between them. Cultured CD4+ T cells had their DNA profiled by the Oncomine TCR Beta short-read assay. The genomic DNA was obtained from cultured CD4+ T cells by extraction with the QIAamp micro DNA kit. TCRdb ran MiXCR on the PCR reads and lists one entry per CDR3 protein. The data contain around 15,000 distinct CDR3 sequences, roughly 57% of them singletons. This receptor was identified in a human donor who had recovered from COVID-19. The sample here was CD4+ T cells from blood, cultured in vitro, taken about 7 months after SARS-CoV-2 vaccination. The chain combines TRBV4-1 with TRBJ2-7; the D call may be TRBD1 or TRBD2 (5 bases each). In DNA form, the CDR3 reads TGCGCCAGCAGCCAACCCACGGGACGCGCTCCAGAGGTGCAGTACTTC. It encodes CASSQPTGRAPEVQYF.